This TCR beta chain came from a study of T cell repertoires in cytomegalovirus infection. On the study more broadly: Matching HLA type and CMV infection were both indicated by public TCR beta signatures.

TCRdb reanalysed the reads using MiXCR and keeps one entry per CDR3 protein. The top ten clones hold approximately 4.3% of a sample with some 200,000 distinct CDR3 sequences, about a tenth of them seen once. General observations from the study: There were HLA-C-restricted CMV-specific TCR beta clonotypes dominating the ex vivo response. Based on cumulative public TCR beta family frequency, carriers of CMV plus the relevant HLA were identified.

This clonotype was seen a few times. The antigen is undetermined. This CDR3 is 12 amino acids long. Deletions cut 6 bases from V and 4 bases from J, with 9 bases between. CDR1 is LNHDA, CDR2 SQIVND, per germline (reference sequence). The V gene is TRBV19, the J gene TRBJ1-2, with D unresolved. What was sequenced was PBMCs. The receptor's source is a human donor in good health (CMV status not recorded). Some clones in this sample may be carry-over from other donors' samples. This CDR3 reads CASSGLSYGYTF. The CDR3 region has the DNA TGTGCCAGTAGCGGGCTGAGCTATGGCTACACCTTC. Full variable domain (missing parts from reference TRBV19 and TRBJ1-2): DGGITQSPKYLFRKEGQNVTLSCEQNLNHDAMYWYRQDPGQGLRLIYYSQIVNDFQKGDIAEGYSVSREKKESFPLTVTSAQKNPTAFYLCASSGLSYGYTFGSGTRLTVV.